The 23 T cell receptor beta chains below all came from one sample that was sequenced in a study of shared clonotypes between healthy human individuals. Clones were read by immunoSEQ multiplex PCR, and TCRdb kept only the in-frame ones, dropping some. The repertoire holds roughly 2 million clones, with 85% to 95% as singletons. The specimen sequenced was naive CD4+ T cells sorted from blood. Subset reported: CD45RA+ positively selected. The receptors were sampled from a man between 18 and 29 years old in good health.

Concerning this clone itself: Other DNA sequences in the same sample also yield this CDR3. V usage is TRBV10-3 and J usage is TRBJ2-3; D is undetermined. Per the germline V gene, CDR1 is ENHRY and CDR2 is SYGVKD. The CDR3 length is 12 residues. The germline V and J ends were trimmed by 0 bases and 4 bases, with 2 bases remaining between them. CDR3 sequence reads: CAISESADTQYF. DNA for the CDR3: TGTGCCATCAGTGAGTCTGCAGATACGCAGTATTTT.

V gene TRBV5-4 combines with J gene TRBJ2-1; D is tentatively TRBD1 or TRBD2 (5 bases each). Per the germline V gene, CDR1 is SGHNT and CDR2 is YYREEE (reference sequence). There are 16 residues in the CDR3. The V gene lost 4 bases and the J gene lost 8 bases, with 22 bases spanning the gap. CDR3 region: CASSPGGRERFDEQFF. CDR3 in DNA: TGTGCCAGCAGCCCCGGTGGCAGGGAGCGTTTCGATGAGCAGTTCTTC.

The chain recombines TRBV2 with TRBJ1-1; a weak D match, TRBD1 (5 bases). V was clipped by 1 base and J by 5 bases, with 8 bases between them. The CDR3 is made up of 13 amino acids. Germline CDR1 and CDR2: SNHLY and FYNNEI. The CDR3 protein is CASSEDAGTEAFF. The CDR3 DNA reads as TGTGCCAGCAGTGAAGATGCAGGGACTGAAGCTTTCTTT.

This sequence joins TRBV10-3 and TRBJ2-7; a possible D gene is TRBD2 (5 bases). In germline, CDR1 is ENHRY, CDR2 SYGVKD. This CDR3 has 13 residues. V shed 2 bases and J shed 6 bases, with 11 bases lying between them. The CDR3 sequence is CAISEGLSSEQYF. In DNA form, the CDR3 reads TGTGCCATCAGTGAGGGACTTTCTAGCGAGCAGTACTTC.

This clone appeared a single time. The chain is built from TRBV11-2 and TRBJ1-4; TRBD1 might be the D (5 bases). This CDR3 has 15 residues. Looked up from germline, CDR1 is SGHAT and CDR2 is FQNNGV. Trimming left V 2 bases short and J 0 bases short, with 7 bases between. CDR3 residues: CASSLLGATNEKLFF. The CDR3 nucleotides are TGTGCCAGCAGCTTACTAGGGGCAACTAATGAAAAACTGTTTTTT.

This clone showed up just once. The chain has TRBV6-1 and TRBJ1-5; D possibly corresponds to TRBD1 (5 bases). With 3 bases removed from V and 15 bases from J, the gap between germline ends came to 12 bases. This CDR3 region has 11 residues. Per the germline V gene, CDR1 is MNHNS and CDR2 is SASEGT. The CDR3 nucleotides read TGTGCCAGCAGTGACTGGGGCCCGGGGCATTTT. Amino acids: CASSDWGPGHF.

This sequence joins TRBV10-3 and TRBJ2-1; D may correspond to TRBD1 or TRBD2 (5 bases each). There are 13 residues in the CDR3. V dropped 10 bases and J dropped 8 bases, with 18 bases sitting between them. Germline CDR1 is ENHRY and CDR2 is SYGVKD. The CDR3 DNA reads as TGTGCCAGCTTTGGGGGAGCCTGGGATGAGCAGTTCTTC. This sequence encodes CASFGGAWDEQFF.

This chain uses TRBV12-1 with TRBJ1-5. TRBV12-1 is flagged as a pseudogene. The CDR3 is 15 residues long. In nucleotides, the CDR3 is TGTGCCACCCTACCACGAGACCTTGGGAATCAGCCCCAGCATTTT. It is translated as CATLPRDLGNQPQHF.

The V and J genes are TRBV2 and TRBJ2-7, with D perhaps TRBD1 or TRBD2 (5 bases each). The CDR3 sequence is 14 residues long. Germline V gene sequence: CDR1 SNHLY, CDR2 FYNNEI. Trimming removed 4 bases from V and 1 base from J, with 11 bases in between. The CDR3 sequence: CASSAVGGSYEQYF. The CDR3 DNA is TGTGCCAGCAGTGCAGTTGGGGGATCCTACGAGCAGTACTTC.

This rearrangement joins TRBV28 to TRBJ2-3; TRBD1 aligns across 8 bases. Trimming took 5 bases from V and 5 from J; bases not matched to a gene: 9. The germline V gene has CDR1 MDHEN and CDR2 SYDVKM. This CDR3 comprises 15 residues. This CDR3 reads CASSRQGKGLDTQYF. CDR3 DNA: TGTGCCAGCAGTCGACAGGGGAAGGGACTAGATACGCAGTATTTT.

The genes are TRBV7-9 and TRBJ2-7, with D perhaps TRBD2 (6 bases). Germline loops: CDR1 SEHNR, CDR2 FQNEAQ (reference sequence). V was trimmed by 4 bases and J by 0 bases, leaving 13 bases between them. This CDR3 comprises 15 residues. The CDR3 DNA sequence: TGTGCCAGCAGCTCCAGCGGGCCGAGCTCCTACGAGCAGTACTTC. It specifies CASSSSGPSSYEQYF.

CDR3 in amino acids: CSVVAIGNTGELFF. In nucleotides, the CDR3 is TGCAGCGTTGTCGCGATCGGAAACACCGGGGAGCTGTTTTTT. The genes are TRBV29-1 and TRBJ2-2; no definite D call. Trimming stripped 4 bases from V and 2 bases from J, with 11 bases between. The length of the CDR3 is 14 residues. The germline gives CDR1 SQVTM, CDR2 ANQGSEA.

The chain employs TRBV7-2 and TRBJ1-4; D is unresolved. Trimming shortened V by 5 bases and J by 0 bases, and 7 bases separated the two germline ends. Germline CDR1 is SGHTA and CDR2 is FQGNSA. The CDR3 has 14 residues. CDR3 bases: TGTGCCAGCAGCGCGGTTGCAACTAATGAAAAACTGTTTTTT. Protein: CASSAVATNEKLFF. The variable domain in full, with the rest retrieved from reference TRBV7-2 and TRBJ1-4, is GAGVSQSPSNKVTEKGKDVELRCDPISGHTALYWYRQSLGQGLEFLIYFQGNSAPDKSGLPSDRFSAERTGGSVSTLTIQRTQQEDSAVYLCASSAVATNEKLFFGSGTQLSVL.

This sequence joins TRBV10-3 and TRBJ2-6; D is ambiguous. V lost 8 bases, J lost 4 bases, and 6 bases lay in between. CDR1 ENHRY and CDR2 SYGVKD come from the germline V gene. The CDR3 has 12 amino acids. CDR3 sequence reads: CAILLGANVLTF. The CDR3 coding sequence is TGTGCCATCTTATTGGGGGCCAACGTCCTGACTTTC.

CDR3: CSARSEGSFF. DNA of the CDR3: TGCAGTGCCCGCTCAGAGGGATCTTTCTTT. V usage is TRBV20-1 and J usage is TRBJ1-1; D is uncertain. CDR1 and CDR2 from the germline V gene are DFQATT and SNEGSKA (reference sequence). The CDR3 length is 10 residues. V lost 6 bases and J lost 12, with 14 bases in between.

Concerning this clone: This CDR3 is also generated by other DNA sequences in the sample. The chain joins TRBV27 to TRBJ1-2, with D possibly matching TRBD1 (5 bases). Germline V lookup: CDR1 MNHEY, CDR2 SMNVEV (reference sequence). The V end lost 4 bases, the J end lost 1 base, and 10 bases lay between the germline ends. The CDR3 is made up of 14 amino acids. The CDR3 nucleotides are TGTGCCAGCAGTTCGAGCGGGGGTAACTATGGCTACACCTTC. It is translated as CASSSSGGNYGYTF.

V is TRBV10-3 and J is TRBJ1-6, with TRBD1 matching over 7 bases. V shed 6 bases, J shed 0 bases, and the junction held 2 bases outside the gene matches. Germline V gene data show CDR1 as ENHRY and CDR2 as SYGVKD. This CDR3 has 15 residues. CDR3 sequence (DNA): TGTGCCATCAGAAGGGACAGCTCCTATAATTCACCCCTCCACTTT. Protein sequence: CAIRRDSSYNSPLHF.

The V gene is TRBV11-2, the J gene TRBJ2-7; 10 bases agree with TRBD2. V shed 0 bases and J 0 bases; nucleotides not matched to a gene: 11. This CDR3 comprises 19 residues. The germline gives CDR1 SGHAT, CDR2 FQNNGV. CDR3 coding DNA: TGTGCCAGCAGCTTAGATCGGGCTAGCGGGAGAAGTAGCTCCTACGAGCAGTACTTC. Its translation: CASSLDRASGRSSSYEQYF.

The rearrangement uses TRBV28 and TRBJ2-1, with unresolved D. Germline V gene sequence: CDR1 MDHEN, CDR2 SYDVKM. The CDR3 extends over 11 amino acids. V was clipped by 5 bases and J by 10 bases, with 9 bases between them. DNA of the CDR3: TGTGCCAGCAGTCTCCCACCCGAGCAGTTCTTC. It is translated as CASSLPPEQFF.

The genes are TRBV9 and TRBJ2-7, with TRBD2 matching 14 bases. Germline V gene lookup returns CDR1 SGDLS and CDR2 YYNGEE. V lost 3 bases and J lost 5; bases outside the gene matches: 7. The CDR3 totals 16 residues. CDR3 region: CASSAGTSGSLHEQYF. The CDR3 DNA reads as TGTGCCAGCAGCGCCGGGACTAGCGGGAGTCTCCACGAGCAGTACTTC.

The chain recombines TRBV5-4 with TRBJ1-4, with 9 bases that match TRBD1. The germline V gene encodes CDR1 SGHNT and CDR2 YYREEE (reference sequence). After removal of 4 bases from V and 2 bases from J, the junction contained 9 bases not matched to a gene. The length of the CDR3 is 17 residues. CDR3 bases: TGTGCCAGCAGCGACGACAGGGGGGTCGCGACTAATGAAAAACTGTTTTTT. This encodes CASSDDRGVATNEKLFF.

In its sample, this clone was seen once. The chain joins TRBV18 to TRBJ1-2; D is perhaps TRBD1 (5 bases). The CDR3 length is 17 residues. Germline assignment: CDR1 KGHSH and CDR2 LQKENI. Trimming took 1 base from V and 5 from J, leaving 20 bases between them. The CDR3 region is CASSPQSGTPNSYGYTF. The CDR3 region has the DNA TGTGCCAGCTCACCACAGTCTGGGACCCCTAATAGTTATGGCTACACCTTC. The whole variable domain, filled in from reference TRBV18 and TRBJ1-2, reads NAGVMQNPRHLVRRRGQEARLRCSPMKGHSHVYWYRQLPEEGLKFMVYLQKENIIDESGMPKERFSAEFPKEGPSILRIQQVVRGDSAAYFCASSPQSGTPNSYGYTFGSGTRLTVV.

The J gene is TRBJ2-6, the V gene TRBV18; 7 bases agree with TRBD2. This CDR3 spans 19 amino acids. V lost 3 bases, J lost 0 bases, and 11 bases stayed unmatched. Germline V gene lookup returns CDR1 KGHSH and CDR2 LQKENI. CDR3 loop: CASSPQRGIGRSGANVLTF. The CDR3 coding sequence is TGTGCCAGCTCACCGCAGCGGGGAATTGGGCGCTCTGGGGCCAACGTCCTGACTTTC.